These 7 T cell receptor beta chains came from one sample sequenced in a study of cytomegalovirus exposure and HLA in healthy donors. It was with 60 Vbeta and 13 Jbeta primers that the PCR ran. Only in-frame clones appear in the TCRdb table, and some are missing; sequencing was by immunoSEQ multiplex PCR. The sample includes roughly 150,000 clones, roughly 80% seen only once; the top ten take around 11%. Sequencing was performed on PBMCs. The receptors stem from a man between 18 and 35 years old in good health and CMV-seropositive.

This clone has more than one count but fewer than ten. This chain joins TRBV19 and TRBJ1-1; D is unresolved. There are 14 residues in the CDR3. Germline CDR1 is LNHDA and CDR2 is SQIVND (reference sequence). The V end lost 9 bases, the J end lost 4 bases, and 18 bases lay between the germline ends. Here the CDR3 DNA reads TGTGCCAGCGAACTGGGGAGCGCCGGCACTGAAGCTTTCTTT. Translating it yields CASELGSAGTEAFF.

This chain uses TRBV1 with TRBJ2-7; the listed D gene, TRBD2, was not tested against the DNA. TRBV1 is noted as a pseudogene. The length of the CDR3 is 20 residues. The CDR3 here is CTSSPGLAGVISVALYEQYF. CDR3 DNA: TGCACCAGCAGCCCGGGACTAGCGGGAGTTATTTCGGTAGCACTATACGAGCAGTACTTC.

With respect to this clone: Germline is not matched at one junction end, which may reflect a read error. The chain carries TRBV7-9 and TRBJ2-7; 7 bases line up with TRBD1. The CDR3 covers 17 residues. CDR1 is SEHNR and CDR2 is FQNEAQ in the germline V gene (reference sequence). CDR3 amino acids: CSSSLDSRDSSAWEQYF. In nucleotides, the CDR3 is TGTTCCAGCAGCTTAGATTCCCGGGACAGTTCAGCGTGGGAGCAGTACTTC.

The CDR3: CASNKRRDSSYNEQFF. The CDR3 DNA is TGTGCCAGCAACAAAAGAAGGGACAGCTCCTACAATGAGCAGTTCTTC. The chain carries TRBV11-2 and TRBJ2-1; TRBD1 matches at 7 bases. The CDR3 has 16 amino acids. V shed 7 bases and J 0 bases; nucleotides not matched to a gene: 9. CDR1 is SGHAT, CDR2 FQNNGV, per germline.

As concerns this clone: The germline gene is not matched at one end of the junction; a read error may be the cause. The chain recombines TRBV5-6 with TRBJ1-1, with 11 bases matching TRBD1. Germline V CDR1 and CDR2: SGHDT, YYEEEE. This CDR3 spans 17 amino acids. CDR3 in DNA: TGTGCCAGCCGCTTGGGGACAGGGGGTTGGGGAGGCACTGAAGCTTTCTTT. Amino acids: CASRLGTGGWGGTEAFF.

The CDR3 loop is CAWSIYSEQYF. Here the CDR3 DNA reads TGTGCCTGGAGTATATACTCCGAGCAGTACTTC. The chain combines TRBV30 with TRBJ2-7; D remains ambiguous. V was shortened by 2 bases and J by 6 bases, with 8 bases between the two germline ends. Germline V gene lookup returns CDR1 GTSNPN and CDR2 SVGIG (reference sequence). The CDR3 has 11 residues. The full variable domain, rest sourced from reference TRBV30 and TRBJ2-7, is SQTIHQWPATLVQPVGSPLSLECTVEGTSNPNLYWYRQAAGRGLQLLFYSVGIGQISSEVPQNLSASRPQDRQFILSSKKLLLSDSGFYLCAWSIYSEQYFGPGTRLTVT.

The rearrangement links TRBV29-1 to TRBJ1-2; TRBD1 matches at 8 bases. CDR1 SQVTM and CDR2 ANQGSEA come from the germline V gene. This CDR3 comprises 15 residues. The V segment lost 6 bases and the J segment 6 bases; nucleotides outside the gene matches: 15. Here the CDR3 DNA reads TGCAGCGTCGAGGAGCAGGGGGCATCAGCGAATGGCTACACCTTC. It is translated as CSVEEQGASANGYTF.